This is a list of T cell receptor beta chains from one sample in a study of blood T cell repertoires in COVID-19. The data were produced by immunoSEQ multiplex PCR, yet TCRdb's version contains in-frame clones alone and is incomplete. The sample comprises 200,000 to 300,000 clones, around 88% of which are singletons, and about 2.3% rests with the top ten. Sequenced: PBMCs or T cells enriched from blood (not recorded which). All receptors come from a woman in her thirties or forties with acute COVID-19. Each CDR3 is given with its conserved first and last residue. A D gene is named only where the DNA matches it firmly. Only some rows state a clone size, as once, few, many or a class for expanded clones.

TRBV24-1	.	TRBJ2-1	TRBD2	CATSDPQTSGGRNEQFF	TGTGCCACCAGTGATCCACAGACTAGCGGGGGGCGCAATGAGCAGTTCTTC
TRBV7-8	.	TRBJ2-1	TRBD2	CASSLARGRRNEQFF	TGTGCCAGCAGCTTAGCGCGCGGGAGGAGGAATGAGCAGTTCTTC
TRBV18	.	TRBJ2-1	TRBD1	CASLDRGGYNEQFF	TGTGCCAGCTTGGACAGGGGAGGGTACAATGAGCAGTTCTTC
TRBV7-9	.	TRBJ1-4	.	CASSILAGTTNEKLFF	TGTGCCAGCAGCATTCTTGCAGGGACAACTAATGAAAAACTGTTTTTT
TRBV2	once	TRBJ1-2	TRBD1	CASRPGQGNGYGYTF	TGTGCCAGCAGACCGGGACAGGGAAATGGCTATGGCTACACCTTC
TRBV9	.	TRBJ2-5	TRBD2	CASSVELAGGPGETQYF	TGTGCCAGCAGCGTAGAACTAGCGGGGGGGCCAGGAGAGACCCAGTACTTC
TRBV2	.	TRBJ2-7	.	CASSDRRPYEQYF	TGTGCCAGCAGTGACAGGAGGCCCTACGAGCAGTACTTC
TRBV6-1	.	TRBJ1-2	.	CASSEQIGGVLGYTF	TGTGCCAGCAGTGAGCAAATAGGAGGGGTTCTCGGCTACACCTTC
TRBV12-5	.	TRBJ1-6	.	CASGSGESSYNSPLHF	TGTGCTAGTGGGAGCGGGGAGAGCTCCTATAATTCACCCCTCCACTTT
TRBV27	.	TRBJ1-3	.	CASRPIYAGNTIYF	TGTGCCAGCAGGCCGATCTACGCTGGAAACACCATATATTTT
TRBV20-1	.	TRBJ1-5	.	CSASHGGPLGNQPQHF	TGCAGTGCTAGTCATGGAGGGCCACTCGGCAATCAGCCCCAGCATTTT
TRBV12-5	.	TRBJ2-3	TRBD2	CASGSRSGRAGDTQYF	TGTGCTAGTGGTTCCCGAAGCGGGAGGGCTGGAGATACGCAGTATTTT
TRBV7-6	.	TRBJ2-3	TRBD2	CASSLGAGGPDTQYF	TGTGCCAGCAGCTTAGGAGCGGGGGGTCCAGATACGCAGTATTTT
TRBV2	.	TRBJ1-6	.	CASSPDRFSYNSPLHF	TGTGCCAGCAGTCCGGACAGATTCTCCTATAATTCACCCCTCCACTTT
TRBV5-1	.	TRBJ1-4	TRBD1	CASSPFPGGDEKLFF	TGCGCCAGCAGCCCGTTCCCAGGGGGCGATGAAAAACTGTTTTTT
TRBV4-1	.	TRBJ1-5	TRBD1	CASSLGQDSNQPQHF	TGCGCCAGCAGCCTAGGACAGGATAGCAATCAGCCCCAGCATTTT
TRBV5-1	.	TRBJ2-1	.	CASSLAGAGANEQFF	TGCGCCAGCAGCTTGGCCGGCGCGGGGGCCAATGAGCAGTTCTTC
TRBV3-1/TRBV3-2	.	TRBJ1-1	.	CASSQDRGTAFF	TGTGCCAGCAGCCAAGATCGAGGAACGGCTTTCTTT
TRBV2	few	TRBJ1-5	.	CASSGGPNQPQHF	TGTGCCAGCAGTGGAGGGCCCAATCAGCCCCAGCATTTT
TRBV18	.	TRBJ1-5	.	CASSLLQGNQPQHF	TGTGCCAGCTCTCTCCTCCAGGGGAATCAGCCCCAGCATTTT
TRBV6-4	once	TRBJ2-2	.	CASSDIPWALGGGGELFF	TGTGCCAGCAGTGACATCCCATGGGCTCTAGGAGGTGGCGGGGAGCTGTTTTTT
TRBV4-2	.	TRBJ2-5	TRBD2	CASSQGGGGQETQYF	TGTGCCAGCAGCCAAGGCGGGGGGGGGCAAGAGACCCAGTACTTC
TRBV15	.	TRBJ1-6	TRBD1	CATSRDGTANSPLHF	TGTGCCACCAGCAGAGACGGGACAGCTAATTCACCCCTCCACTTT
TRBV6-1	few	TRBJ2-7	.	CASSELPGVVGEQYF	TGTGCCAGCAGTGAATTACCCGGGGTAGTCGGCGAGCAGTACTTC
TRBV3-1/TRBV3-2	few	TRBJ1-2	.	CASSLLDRPNYGYTF	TGTGCCAGCAGCCTGCTAGACAGGCCCAACTATGGCTACACCTTC
TRBV25-1	.	TRBJ1-1	.	CASSAERTNTEAFF	TGTGCCAGCAGTGCCGAAAGGACAAACACTGAAGCTTTCTTT
TRBV24-1	.	TRBJ2-5	.	CATSDDRVVGGLQETQYF	TGTGCCACCAGTGATGATAGGGTGGTAGGCGGGCTTCAAGAGACCCAGTACTTC
TRBV3-1/TRBV3-2	.	TRBJ2-1	TRBD1	CASSRREGASYNEQFF	TGTGCCAGCAGCCGAAGAGAGGGGGCAAGCTACAATGAGCAGTTCTTC
TRBV5-1	.	TRBJ1-2	TRBD1	CASSPPVGTGLQYTF	TGCGCCAGCAGCCCCCCCGTTGGGACAGGCCTCCAGTACACCTTC
TRBV5-4	.	TRBJ1-6	.	CASSQGLLYNSPLHF	TGTGCCAGCAGCCAGGGACTGCTCTATAATTCACCCCTCCACTTT
TRBV10-3	.	TRBJ2-7	TRBD1	CAISVTGVEQYF	TGTGCCATCAGTGTGACAGGGGTCGAGCAGTACTTC
TRBV18	.	TRBJ1-3	.	CASSPAPLSGNTIYF	TGTGCCAGCTCACCAGCCCCACTCTCTGGAAACACCATATATTTT
TRBV3-1/TRBV3-2	once	TRBJ1-2	TRBD1	CASSQGTGVFQGYTF	TGTGCCAGCAGCCAAGGAACAGGGGTCTTTCAGGGCTACACCTTC
TRBV29-1	.	TRBJ2-2	TRBD2	CSVGKGTSGSRNGELFF	TGCAGCGTTGGAAAAGGGACTAGCGGGAGTAGGAACGGGGAGCTGTTTTTT
TRBV5-8	few	TRBJ2-3	TRBD1	CASSLFRTGEPDTQYF	TGTGCCAGCAGCTTGTTCCGGACAGGGGAGCCAGATACGCAGTATTTT
TRBV9	.	TRBJ1-2	TRBD1	CASKKTGWNYGYTF	TGTGCCAGCAAGAAGACAGGGTGGAACTATGGCTACACCTTC
TRBV10-3	.	TRBJ1-1	.	CAAHGMNTEAFF	TGTGCCGCGCACGGGATGAACACTGAAGCTTTCTTT
TRBV7-2	.	TRBJ2-5	.	CASSLELLQETQYF	TGTGCCAGCAGCTTAGAACTGCTACAAGAGACCCAGTACTTC
TRBV29-1	.	TRBJ2-7	.	CSVGGSTSYEQYF	TGCAGCGTTGGAGGCTCGACCTCCTACGAGCAGTACTTC
TRBV18	.	TRBJ1-1	.	CASSPPNLPPEAFF	TGTGCCAGCTCACCACCGAACCTACCACCAGAAGCTTTCTTT
TRBV11-3	.	TRBJ1-2	.	CASSLEGGRGYTF	TGTGCCAGCAGCTTAGAGGGGGGTCGTGGCTACACCTTC
TRBV5-1	.	TRBJ2-3	.	CASSLEGQRTDTQYF	TGCGCCAGCAGCTTGGAAGGACAGCGCACAGATACGCAGTATTTT
TRBV6-6	.	TRBJ2-5	.	CASSLQAGSQETQYF	TGTGCCAGCAGTCTCCAGGCGGGGAGCCAAGAGACCCAGTACTTC
TRBV6-5	.	TRBJ2-1	TRBD2	CASSYWGGSSYNEQFF	TGTGCCAGCAGTTACTGGGGGGGAAGCTCCTACAATGAGCAGTTCTTC
TRBV27	.	TRBJ2-2	.	CAGGANTGELFF	TGTGCCGGGGGGGCCAACACCGGGGAGCTGTTTTTT
TRBV19	few	TRBJ1-1	.	CASRSFPGGVTEAFF	TGTGCCAGTAGATCCTTTCCGGGGGGCGTCACTGAAGCTTTCTTT
TRBV2	few	TRBJ1-6	.	CASSGDPGLINSPLHF	TGTGCCAGCAGTGGGGACCCGGGACTCATAAATTCACCCCTCCACTTT
TRBV24-1	once	TRBJ2-1	TRBD1	CATSDPRADRGHVNEQFF	TGTGCCACCAGTGACCCCCGGGCGGACAGGGGGCACGTCAATGAGCAGTTCTTC
TRBV15	many	TRBJ2-1	.	CATSRDEVSSYNEQFF	TGTGCCACCAGCAGAGATGAGGTGAGCTCCTACAATGAGCAGTTCTTC
TRBV7-2	.	TRBJ2-3	TRBD2	CASSLRTSGRTDTQYF	TGTGCCAGCAGCTTACGGACTAGCGGAAGGACAGATACGCAGTATTTT
TRBV3-1/TRBV3-2	few	TRBJ1-5	.	CASSQDLSGQPQHF	TGTGCCAGCAGCCAAGATCTATCGGGGCAGCCCCAGCATTTT
TRBV5-8	.	TRBJ1-6	TRBD1	CASSLLTTGGNSPLHF	TGTGCCAGCAGCTTGCTGACGACAGGGGGCAATTCACCCCTCCACTTT